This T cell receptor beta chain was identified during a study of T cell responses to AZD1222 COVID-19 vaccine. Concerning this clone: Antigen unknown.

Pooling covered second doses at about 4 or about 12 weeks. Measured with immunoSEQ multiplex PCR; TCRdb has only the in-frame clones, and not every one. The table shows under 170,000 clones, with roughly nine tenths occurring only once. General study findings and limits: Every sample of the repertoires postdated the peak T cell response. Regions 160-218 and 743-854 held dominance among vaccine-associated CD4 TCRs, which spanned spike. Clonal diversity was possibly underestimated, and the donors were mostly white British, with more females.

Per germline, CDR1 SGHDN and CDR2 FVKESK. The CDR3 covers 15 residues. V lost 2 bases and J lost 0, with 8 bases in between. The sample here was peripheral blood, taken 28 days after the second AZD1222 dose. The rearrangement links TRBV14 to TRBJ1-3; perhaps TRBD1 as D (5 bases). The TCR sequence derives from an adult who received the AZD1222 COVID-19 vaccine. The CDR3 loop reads CASSQRGSSGNTIYF. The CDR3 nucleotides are TGTGCCAGCAGCCAAAGGGGTAGCTCTGGAAACACCATATATTTT.